Shown below are 11 T cell receptor beta chains from a single sample sequenced in a study of T-cell memory formation after mild COVID-19. TCRdb passed the 5' RACE reads through MiXCR, listing each CDR3 protein once. The sample has about 280,000 distinct CDR3 sequences; roughly 8.2% are singletons. The sequenced sample consisted of PBMCs or a T cell subset sorted from them (not recorded which). The source of these receptors is a man younger than 35 who had mild COVID-19 (a few samples of this study predate the infection). Cell type and time point are not known.

The CDR3 nucleotides read TGCAGTGCTAGTCGGCGTAGCGGGGAAGAGACCCAGTACTTC. It translates to CSASRRSGEETQYF. The V and J genes are TRBV20-1 and TRBJ2-5, with 8 bases identical to TRBD2. The CDR3 extends over 14 amino acids. Germline CDR1 DFQATT, CDR2 SNEGSKA (reference sequence). After removal of 3 bases from V and 3 bases from J, the junction contained 6 bases not matched to a gene.

This chain joins TRBV7-3 and TRBJ2-3; D not resolved. V lost 2 bases to trimming and J lost 1 base, with 13 bases between them. Germline V gives CDR1 SGHTA, CDR2 FQGTGA. The CDR3 loop spans 16 amino acids. DNA for the CDR3: TGTGCCAGCAGCTTATTCCCCATGGGCGGCACAGATACGCAGTATTTT. Its protein product is CASSLFPMGGTDTQYF.

This clonotype was found a few times. The chain carries TRBV7-6 and TRBJ1-1; the D gene is possibly TRBD1 (5 bases). This CDR3 is 15 amino acids long. Between the trimmed V and J ends, which lost 3 bases and 3 bases, there was a span of 14 bases. Germline V lookup: CDR1 SGHVS, CDR2 FNYEAQ. CDR3 loop: CASSFMEGIDTEAFF. The CDR3 DNA reads as TGTGCCAGCAGCTTTATGGAGGGGATTGACACTGAAGCTTTCTTT.

The chain carries TRBV7-2 and TRBJ2-4, with TRBD1 matching over 7 bases. V was pared by 4 bases and J by 6 bases, with 0 bases of the junction left unmatched. The CDR3 contains 12 residues. The germline V gene encodes CDR1 SGHTA and CDR2 FQGNSA. The chain's CDR3 is CASSSGGNIQYF. The CDR3 DNA follows: TGTGCCAGCAGCTCAGGGGGAAACATTCAGTACTTC.

V gene TRBV10-3 combines with J gene TRBJ1-2; no reliable D call. Germline assignment: CDR1 ENHRY and CDR2 SYGVKD. The CDR3 runs 12 residues. V shed 3 bases and J shed 7 bases, with 9 bases lying between them. The chain's CDR3 is CAISDPPGGYTF. In nucleotides, the CDR3 is TGTGCCATCAGTGACCCTCCGGGTGGCTACACCTTC.

This clonotype was recorded a few times. The gene calls are TRBV5-1 and TRBJ2-5; the D is unclear. Germline V gene sequence: CDR1 SGHRS, CDR2 YFSETQ. V lost 2 bases and J lost 3, with 11 bases in between. The CDR3 has 14 amino acids. The CDR3 loop is CASSFEGSEETQYF. CDR3 in DNA: TGCGCCAGCAGCTTCGAAGGCAGCGAAGAGACCCAGTACTTC.

J is TRBJ1-5 and V is TRBV18, with 8 bases aligning to TRBD1. The CDR3 is made up of 14 amino acids. J lost 5 bases, V lost 1 base, and 1 base had no gene match. CDR1 KGHSH and CDR2 LQKENI come from the germline V gene. The CDR3 DNA reads as TGTGCCAGCTCACCACAGGACAGGGATCAGCCCCAGCATTTT. It codes for CASSPQDRDQPQHF.

The V gene is TRBV20-1, the J gene TRBJ2-5, with 12 bases identical to TRBD2. The V segment lost 3 bases and the J segment 3 bases; nucleotides outside the gene matches: 5. This CDR3 comprises 15 residues. Germline V CDR1 and CDR2: DFQATT, SNEGSKA (reference sequence). The CDR3 nucleotides read TGCAGTGCTAGTGATCGGACTAGCGGGGAAGAGACCCAGTACTTC. Residues: CSASDRTSGEETQYF.

V is TRBV12-3 or TRBV12-4 and J is TRBJ1-5; D is perhaps TRBD1 (6 bases). This CDR3 has 14 residues. The V end was cut by 7 bases, the J end by 5 bases, with 15 bases between. CDR3 protein: CASNVGTTHQPQHF. The CDR3 DNA follows: TGTGCCAGCAATGTGGGGACAACGCATCAGCCCCAGCATTTT.

This clonotype was counted ten times or more. CDR3 sequence (DNA): TGCGCCAGCAGCTCCGGACCCGGGACCTCCCACACTGAAGCTTTCTTT. This encodes CASSSGPGTSHTEAFF. The rearrangement joins TRBV5-1 to TRBJ1-1; TRBD1 is a possible D gene (5 bases). From germline, CDR1 is SGHRS and CDR2 YFSETQ. V lost 3 bases to trimming and J lost 3 bases, with 18 bases between them. This CDR3 comprises 16 residues.

This chain joins TRBV4-2 and TRBJ2-1, with D uncertain. V was pared by 0 bases and J by 5 bases, with 14 bases between. CDR3 length: 16 amino acids. The germline V gene has CDR1 LGHNA and CDR2 YNFKEQ. The CDR3 here is CASSQERTSTHNEQFF. The CDR3 DNA reads as TGTGCCAGCAGCCAAGAGAGGACCTCGACCCACAATGAGCAGTTCTTC.